The 16 T cell receptor beta chains listed next were all sequenced from one sample in a study of blood T cell repertoires in COVID-19. Profiling relied on immunoSEQ multiplex PCR, and the TCRdb table lists in-frame clones only, not all of them. The sample has around 270,000 clones, 87% seen once. The sample was peripheral blood. Receptors were obtained from a woman aged 50 to 60 with acute or convalescent COVID-19.

This clone was seen a single time. The chain couples TRBV28 to TRBJ1-6, with 10 bases aligning to TRBD1. V shed 4 bases and J 10 bases; nucleotides not matched to a gene: 10. The CDR3 loop spans 16 amino acids. Germline CDR1 reads MDHEN; CDR2 reads SYDVKM. The CDR3 is CASSSSSGTGVSPLHF. CDR3 sequence (DNA): TGTGCCAGCAGTTCATCCTCCGGGACAGGGGTATCACCCCTCCACTTT.

This clone came up a few times. The rearrangement joins TRBV24-1 to TRBJ1-1; TRBD1 is a possible D gene (6 bases). Germline V CDR1 and CDR2: KGHDR, SFDVKD. This CDR3 spans 13 amino acids. V lost 12 bases and J lost 1, with 14 bases in between. The CDR3 region is CAAQGHSNTEAFF. In nucleotides, the CDR3 is TGTGCCGCACAGGGACACTCGAACACTGAAGCTTTCTTT.

The chain employs TRBV19 and TRBJ2-3, with 7 bases that match TRBD1. Germline V CDR1 and CDR2: LNHDA, SQIVND (reference sequence). This CDR3 has 15 residues. V trimming: 1 base; J trimming: 4 bases; junction bases outside the gene matches: 5. CDR3 in amino acids: CASSIGGTVPDTQYF. In DNA form, the CDR3 reads TGTGCCAGTAGTATAGGAGGGACAGTCCCAGATACGCAGTATTTT.

The chain recombines TRBV6-5 with TRBJ2-7; 10 bases fit TRBD2. With V trimmed by 4 bases and J by 2 bases, 5 bases remained unmatched. Per the germline V gene, CDR1 is MNHEY and CDR2 is SVGAGI. The CDR3 length is 15 residues. The CDR3 bases are TGTGCCAGCAGTTTTCTAGCGGGAGAAGCCTACGAGCAGTACTTC. This sequence encodes CASSFLAGEAYEQYF.

The V call is TRBV7-2, the J call TRBJ1-2; tentative D call: TRBD1 (5 bases). The CDR3 has 15 amino acids. CDR1 is SGHTA and CDR2 is FQGNSA in the germline V gene. Trimming took off 3 bases at V and 0 bases at J, with 11 bases between the two ends. The CDR3 here is CASSFSGGTNYGYTF. CDR3 DNA sequence: TGTGCCAGCAGCTTCTCCGGGGGTACTAACTATGGCTACACCTTC.

This chain joins TRBV4-1 and TRBJ1-5; 8 bases agree with TRBD1. This CDR3 region has 15 residues. Germline assignment: CDR1 MGHRA and CDR2 YSYEKL. Trimming removed 4 bases from V and 4 bases from J; junction bases left unmatched: 6. In DNA, the CDR3 is TGCGCCAGCAGCCCGTGGACAGGGACTAATCAGCCCCAGCATTTT. Its protein is CASSPWTGTNQPQHF.

The chain uses TRBV7-3 and TRBJ1-2; D unresolved. The ends were cut back, 4 bases at V and 7 bases at J, with 7 bases in the middle. CDR1 is SGHTA and CDR2 is FQGTGA in the germline V gene. The CDR3 extends over 11 amino acids. The CDR3 sequence is CASSSGSGYTF. For the CDR3, the DNA is TGTGCCAGCAGCTCTGGGAGTGGCTACACCTTC.

The chain couples TRBV19 to TRBJ2-6; the D gene is possibly TRBD1 (5 bases). V was trimmed by 7 bases and J by 1 base, leaving 20 bases between them. This CDR3 is 18 amino acids long. CDR1 and CDR2 (germline): LNHDA, SQIVND (reference sequence). The CDR3 region is CASTFRTPTQSGANVLTF. CDR3 bases: TGTGCCAGTACCTTTAGGACACCCACCCAATCTGGGGCCAACGTCCTGACTTTC.

The CDR3 DNA reads as TGTGCCAGCAGCTTAGGCGGGAGAGACGAGCAGTACTTC. Translated, it gives CASSLGGRDEQYF. This chain links TRBV7-3 with TRBJ2-7; 7 positions agree with TRBD2. Per the germline V gene, CDR1 is SGHTA and CDR2 is FQGTGA. The V and J ends lost 2 bases and 5 bases, in that order; junction bases with no gene match: 3. The CDR3 is 13 residues long.

V gene TRBV7-3 combines with J gene TRBJ1-2; D remains unclear. V was trimmed by 0 bases and J by 4 bases, leaving 12 bases between them. This CDR3 region has 15 residues. The germline gives CDR1 SGHTA, CDR2 FQGTGA. CDR3: CASSLTAEAGYGYTF. The CDR3 DNA is TGTGCCAGCAGCTTAACGGCGGAGGCAGGCTATGGCTACACCTTC.

V and J are TRBV7-9 and TRBJ2-3, with 8 bases identical to TRBD1. The germline V gene encodes CDR1 SEHNR and CDR2 FQNEAQ (reference sequence). The V segment lost 6 bases and the J segment 1 base; nucleotides outside the gene matches: 0. The length of the CDR3 is 13 residues. DNA of the CDR3: TGTGCCAGCAGGACAGGGGGCACAGATACGCAGTATTTT. Its translation is CASRTGGTDTQYF.

The chain carries TRBV7-3 and TRBJ1-3; perhaps TRBD1 as D (5 bases). This CDR3 is built from 13 residues. The germline V gene has CDR1 SGHTA and CDR2 FQGTGA. V shed 6 bases and J shed 1 base, with 7 bases lying between them. CDR3 bases: TGTGCCAGCAGACGGACATCTGGAAACACCATATATTTT. It translates to CASRRTSGNTIYF.

In nucleotides, the CDR3 is TGCAGCGCTGGACAGGGATTAAGGCGAGGCACCGGGGAGCTGTTTTTT. This codes for CSAGQGLRRGTGELFF. The V gene is TRBV29-1, the J gene TRBJ2-2; 8 bases are shared with TRBD1. This CDR3 is 16 amino acids long. The ends lost 7 bases at V and 4 bases at J; junction bases unmatched: 14. Germline V gene sequence: CDR1 SQVTM, CDR2 ANQGSEA.

CDR3 in amino acids: CAWKRQARNSPLHF. The CDR3 DNA reads as TGTGCCTGGAAACGACAGGCAAGGAATTCACCCCTCCACTTT. J is TRBJ1-6 and V is TRBV30, with TRBD1 as a possible D gene (6 bases). V was cut by 4 bases and J by 7 bases, with 14 bases left in between. The CDR3 extends over 14 amino acids. Germline V gene lookup returns CDR1 GTSNPN and CDR2 SVGIG (reference sequence).

The genes are TRBV28 and TRBJ1-3, with 7 bases that match TRBD1. V shed 6 bases, J shed 4 bases, and the junction held 9 bases outside the gene matches. The CDR3 length is 15 residues. CDR1 MDHEN and CDR2 SYDVKM come from the germline V gene. CDR3 protein: CASSAGGFTGNTIYF. Written as DNA, the CDR3 is TGTGCCAGCAGCGCAGGGGGGTTCACGGGAAACACCATATATTTT.

The rearrangement uses TRBV7-9 and TRBJ2-3; no definite D call. Trimming pared 1 base from V and 5 bases from J, leaving 7 bases between. This CDR3 has 13 residues. CDR1 and CDR2 (germline): SEHNR, FQNEAQ (reference sequence). The CDR3, as DNA: TGTGCCAGCAGCTTAGTAGTCGGAGATACGCAGTATTTT. Translating it yields CASSLVVGDTQYF.